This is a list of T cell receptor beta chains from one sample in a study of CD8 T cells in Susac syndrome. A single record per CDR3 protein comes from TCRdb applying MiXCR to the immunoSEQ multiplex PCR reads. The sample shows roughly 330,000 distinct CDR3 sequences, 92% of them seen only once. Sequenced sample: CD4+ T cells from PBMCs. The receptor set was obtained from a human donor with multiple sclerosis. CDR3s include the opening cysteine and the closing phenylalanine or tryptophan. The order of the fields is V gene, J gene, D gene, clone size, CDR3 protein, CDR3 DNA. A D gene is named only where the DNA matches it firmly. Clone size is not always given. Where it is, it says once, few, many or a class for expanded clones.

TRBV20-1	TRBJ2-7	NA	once	CSARPAVEYEQYF	TGCAGTGCTAGGCCAGCGGTGGAATACGAGCAGTACTTC
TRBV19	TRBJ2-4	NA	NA	CASSPRGAIQYF	TGTGCCAGTAGTCCTCGAGGGGCCATTCAGTACTTC
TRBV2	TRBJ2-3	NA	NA	CASSAILAYTDTQYF	TGTGCCAGCAGTGCGATTCTAGCTTACACAGATACGCAGTATTTT
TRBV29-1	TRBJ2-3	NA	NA	CSVEDSGRPDTQYF	TGCAGCGTTGAAGATTCTGGCAGGCCAGATACGCAGTATTTT
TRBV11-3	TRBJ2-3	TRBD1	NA	CASSLGFGDRDTDTQYF	TGTGCCAGCAGCTTAGGGTTCGGGGACAGAGACACAGATACGCAGTATTTT
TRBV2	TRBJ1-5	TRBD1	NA	CASSEIRGQSNQPQHF	TGTGCCAGCAGTGAGATCAGGGGGCAGAGCAATCAGCCCCAGCATTTT
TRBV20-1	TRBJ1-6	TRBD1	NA	CSAGQAVNSPLHF	TGCAGTGCTGGACAGGCGGTCAATTCACCCCTCCACTTT
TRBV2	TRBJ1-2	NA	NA	CASGGLSSYGYTF	TGTGCCAGCGGGGGGCTGAGCTCCTATGGCTACACCTTC
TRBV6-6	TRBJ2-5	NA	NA	CASRFRETQYF	TGTGCCAGCAGGTTTCGGGAGACCCAGTACTTC
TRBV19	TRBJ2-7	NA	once	CASSGLTSYEQYF	TGTGCCAGTAGTGGGTTGACTAGCTACGAGCAGTACTTC
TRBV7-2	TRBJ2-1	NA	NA	CASSSQGITYNEQFF	TGTGCCAGCAGCTCACAGGGTATAACCTACAATGAGCAGTTCTTC
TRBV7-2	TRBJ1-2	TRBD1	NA	CASSLDRQGGYTF	TGTGCCAGCAGTTTGGACAGGCAGGGGGGCTACACCTTC
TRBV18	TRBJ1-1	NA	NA	CASSLLPPSQDTEAFF	TGTGCCAGCTCACTTCTTCCGCCCTCACAGGACACTGAAGCTTTCTTT
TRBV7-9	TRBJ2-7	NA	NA	CASSSDGPTEQYF	TGTGCCAGCAGCTCGGACGGGCCTACCGAGCAGTACTTC
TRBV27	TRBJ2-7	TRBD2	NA	CASSVSGRGEQYF	TGTGCCAGCAGTGTTAGCGGGAGAGGCGAGCAGTACTTC
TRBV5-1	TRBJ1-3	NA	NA	CASSSGDRRGNTIYF	TGCGCCAGCAGCTCGGGGGACCGCCGTGGAAACACCATATATTTT
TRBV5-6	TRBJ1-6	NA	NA	CASSLRGTRPLHF	TGTGCCAGCAGCTTGCGGGGGACGCGGCCCCTCCACTTT
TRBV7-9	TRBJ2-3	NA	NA	CASTPWDTQYF	TGTGCCAGCACCCCATGGGATACGCAGTATTTT
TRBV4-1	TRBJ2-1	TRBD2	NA	CASSQQALAGVINEQFF	TGCGCCAGCAGCCAACAAGCTCTAGCGGGGGTGATCAATGAGCAGTTCTTC
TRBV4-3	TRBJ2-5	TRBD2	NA	CASSQEIGYAGASQYF	TGCGCCAGCAGCCAAGAAATCGGTTATGCGGGAGCGTCCCAGTACTTC
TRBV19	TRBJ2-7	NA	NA	CASSIFEDYEQYF	TGTGCCAGTAGTATTTTTGAGGACTACGAGCAGTACTTC
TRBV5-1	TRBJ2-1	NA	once	CASSLGATHNEQFF	TGCGCCAGCAGCTTGGGGGCCACGCACAATGAGCAGTTCTTC
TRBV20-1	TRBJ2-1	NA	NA	CSARQSEQFF	TGCAGTGCTAGGCAGAGTGAGCAGTTCTTC
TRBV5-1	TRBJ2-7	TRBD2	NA	CASSFSGTSGSYEQYF	TGCGCCAGCAGCTTTTCCGGGACTAGCGGGAGTTACGAGCAGTACTTC